A selection of T cell receptor beta chains follows, all from one sample in a study of blood T cell repertoires in COVID-19. The table came from immunoSEQ multiplex PCR; TCRdb's copy has only in-frame clones and leaves some out. The sample has approximately 250,000 clones; around 84% are singletons. The specimen was peripheral blood. These receptors originate from a woman aged 55-75 years with COVID-19, enrolled during active disease. The CDR3 runs from the conserved cysteine through the conserved F or W. D genes are given only for firm matches. Part of the rows lack a size; the others show once, few, many or a class for expanded clones.

v_gene,j_gene,d_gene,abundance,CDR3nt,CDR3aa
TRBV4-3,TRBJ2-1,-,-,TGCGCCAGCAGCCAAGATCGACTGAGCTCCTACAATGAGCAGTTCTTC,CASSQDRLSSYNEQFF
TRBV5-1,TRBJ2-3,TRBD2,-,TGCGCCAGCAGCCTGAATTTGGGGACTAGCGGGAGGGTTAGCACAGATACGCAGTATTTT,CASSLNLGTSGRVSTDTQYF
TRBV19,TRBJ2-2,TRBD2,-,TGTGCCAGTAGTATCCTACCTAGCGGGAGGGCAGCCGGGGAGCTGTTTTTT,CASSILPSGRAAGELFF
TRBV19,TRBJ1-5,-,once,TGTGCCAGTAGTATTATAGGGGGTGGCAATCAGCCCCAGCATTTT,CASSIIGGGNQPQHF
TRBV2,TRBJ2-1,-,many,TGTGCCAGCAGTGCCCCCAGGGCTGAGCAGTTCTTC,CASSAPRAEQFF
TRBV5-1,TRBJ2-1,TRBD2,-,TGCGCCAGCCAGCGGGAGGGCACGGGGAATGAGCAGTTCTTC,CASQREGTGNEQFF
TRBV4-1,TRBJ1-4,-,-,TGCGCCAGCAGCCAACCGATTAAGGCAGGGCGAAATGAAAAACTGTTTTTT,CASSQPIKAGRNEKLFF
TRBV19,TRBJ2-3,-,-,TGTGCCAGTGGCCACGGGGATACGCAGTATTTT,CASGHGDTQYF
TRBV10-2,TRBJ2-5,-,-,TGCGCCAGCAGGCAGGGTAGAGAGACCCAGTACTTC,CASRQGRETQYF
TRBV10-1,TRBJ2-3,TRBD2,-,TGCGCCAGCAGTTTAGCGGGAGAGGGCACAGATACGCAGTATTTT,CASSLAGEGTDTQYF
TRBV19,TRBJ2-2,-,-,TGTGCCAGTCGCCAGGGTCCGAACACCGGGGAGCTGTTTTTT,CASRQGPNTGELFF
TRBV10-2,TRBJ2-3,-,-,TGCGCCAGATCGACAGCCAGCACAGATACGCAGTATTTT,CARSTASTDTQYF
TRBV9,TRBJ1-1,TRBD1,-,TGTGCCAGCAGCGTAGAGGGACAGCTGAACACTGAAGCTTTCTTT,CASSVEGQLNTEAFF
TRBV13,TRBJ2-7,TRBD2,-,TGTGCCAGCAGAGCGACTAGCGGGAACTCCTACGAGCAGTACTTC,CASRATSGNSYEQYF
TRBV19,TRBJ2-7,-,-,TGTGCCAGTAGTATAGATCTTACAGCCTACGAGCAGTACTTC,CASSIDLTAYEQYF
TRBV4-1,TRBJ2-7,-,-,TGCGCCAGCAGCCAAGCGCCCCTACAGGGTACCATCCGTGGGCAGTACTTC,CASSQAPLQGTIRGQYF
TRBV27,TRBJ1-3,-,-,TGTGCCAGCAGTTCCCAGGGGATGGGAAACACCATATATTTT,CASSSQGMGNTIYF
TRBV19,TRBJ1-5,TRBD1,-,TGTGCCAGCAGAAGGACAGGGCAGCCCCAGCATTTT,CASRRTGQPQHF
TRBV2,TRBJ1-1,-,-,TGTGCCAGCAGTGGGCGGCTGACAGGGAACACTGAAGCTTTCTTT,CASSGRLTGNTEAFF
TRBV24-1,TRBJ2-1,-,-,TGTGCCACCAGCCCCTCTCCGCCGGGAGATTACAATGAGCAGTTCTTC,CATSPSPPGDYNEQFF
TRBV15,TRBJ2-7,TRBD2,-,TGTGCCACCAGCAGAGATAGCGGGGGACTATACGAGCAGTACTTC,CATSRDSGGLYEQYF
TRBV11-2,TRBJ1-2,TRBD1,-,TGTGCCAGCAGCTTAGGACGGGGCAGGGGGTACAAGGACTATGGCTACACCTTC,CASSLGRGRGYKDYGYTF
TRBV6-5,TRBJ1-5,-,-,TGTGCCAGCAGTTACGGGGGAGGTGGTTATCAGCCCCAGCATTTT,CASSYGGGGYQPQHF
TRBV5-1,TRBJ2-2,TRBD2,-,TGCGCCAGCAGCTCCATAGCGGGAGGGGGCGGCACCGGGGAGCTGTTTTTT,CASSSIAGGGGTGELFF
TRBV6-5,TRBJ2-7,-,-,TGTGCCAGCAGCTCGGGCCGGGGGATACTCTACGAGCAGTACTTC,CASSSGRGILYEQYF
TRBV6-1,TRBJ2-1,-,-,TGTGCCAGCAGTGAAGATGCGGGACCCTACAATGAGCAGTTCTTC,CASSEDAGPYNEQFF
TRBV5-1,TRBJ1-1,-,-,TGCGCCAGCAGCTTGGGGACAGTGAACACTGAAGCTTTCTTT,CASSLGTVNTEAFF
TRBV7-8,TRBJ2-7,-,-,TGTGCCAGCAGCTTACACCCACAGGCCGGCTCCTACGAGCAGTACTTC,CASSLHPQAGSYEQYF
TRBV6-1,TRBJ2-4,TRBD2,-,TGTGCCAGCAGTGAAGGTCTAGCGGGAAGGTGGGACTTC,CASSEGLAGRWDF
TRBV9,TRBJ2-5,TRBD1,-,TGTGCCAGCAGCCAAGGGACAGGGGGTTGGGAGACCCAGTACTTC,CASSQGTGGWETQYF
TRBV10-1,TRBJ2-7,TRBD2,-,TGCGCCAAAAAGCGCGTGGCGGGGGCCTACGAGCAGTACTTC,CAKKRVAGAYEQYF
TRBV10-3,TRBJ1-6,TRBD1,-,TGTGCCATCAGTGATTCCGGGACAGGGGGAAATTCACCCCTCCACTTT,CAISDSGTGGNSPLHF
TRBV14,TRBJ2-7,TRBD2,few,TGTGCCAGCAGCCAAGAGGTGAGGACTAGCGGGATTTACGAGCAGTACTTC,CASSQEVRTSGIYEQYF
TRBV5-4,TRBJ2-1,TRBD2,-,TGTGCCAGCAGCTCGGGACTAGCGGGAGGGCCTCGGTACAATGAGCAGTTCTTC,CASSSGLAGGPRYNEQFF
TRBV4-2,TRBJ2-5,-,-,TGTGCCAGCAGCCAAGAGCCGAGCTCAGAGACCCAGTACTTC,CASSQEPSSETQYF
TRBV29-1,TRBJ1-1,-,-,TGCAGCGTTGGATTGGCAGGGAGGGGTGACACTGAAGCTTTCTTT,CSVGLAGRGDTEAFF
TRBV21-1,TRBJ2-3,-,-,TGTGCCAGCAGCAAAGAGGGACAGGGTAGGGGCACAGATACGCAGTATTTT,CASSKEGQGRGTDTQYF
TRBV23-1,TRBJ1-1,TRBD1,-,TGCGCCAGCAGTCAACCCGGACAGGGTAATCGGAACACTGAAGCTTTCTTT,CASSQPGQGNRNTEAFF
TRBV3-1/TRBV3-2,TRBJ2-1,-,-,TGTGCCAGCAGCCCGGCAGCGGCCCCCTCCTACAATGAGCAGTTCTTC,CASSPAAAPSYNEQFF
TRBV3-1/TRBV3-2,TRBJ2-5,-,-,TGTGCCAGCAGCCAAGGAGGTCCCTTGGAGACCCAGTACTTC,CASSQGGPLETQYF
TRBV19,TRBJ2-7,-,few,TGTGCCTGGAGGCCCTCCTACGAGCAGTACTTC,CAWRPSYEQYF
TRBV5-6,TRBJ1-2,-,-,TGTGCCAGCAGCTTCTTGTCACAAGTCTCTGGCTACACCTTC,CASSFLSQVSGYTF
TRBV15,TRBJ2-2,TRBD2,-,TGTGCCACCAGCAGAGTGGGACTACAGAACACCGGGGAGCTGTTTTTT,CATSRVGLQNTGELFF